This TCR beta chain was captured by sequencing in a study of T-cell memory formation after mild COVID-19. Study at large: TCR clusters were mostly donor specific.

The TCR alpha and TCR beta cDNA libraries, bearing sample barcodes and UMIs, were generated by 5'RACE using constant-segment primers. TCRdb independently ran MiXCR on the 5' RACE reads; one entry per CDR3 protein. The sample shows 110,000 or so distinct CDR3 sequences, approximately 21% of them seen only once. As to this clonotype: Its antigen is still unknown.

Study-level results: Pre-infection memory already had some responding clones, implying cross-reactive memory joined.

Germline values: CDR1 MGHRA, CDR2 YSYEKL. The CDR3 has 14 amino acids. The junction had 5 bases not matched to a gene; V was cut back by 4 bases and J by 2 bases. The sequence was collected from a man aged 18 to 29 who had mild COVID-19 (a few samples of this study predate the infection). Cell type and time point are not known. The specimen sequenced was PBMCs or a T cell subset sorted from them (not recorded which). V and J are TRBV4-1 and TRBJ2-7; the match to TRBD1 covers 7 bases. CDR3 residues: CASSLRDSTYEQYV. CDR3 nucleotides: TGCGCCAGCAGCCTTAGGGACAGTACCTACGAGCAGTACGTC.